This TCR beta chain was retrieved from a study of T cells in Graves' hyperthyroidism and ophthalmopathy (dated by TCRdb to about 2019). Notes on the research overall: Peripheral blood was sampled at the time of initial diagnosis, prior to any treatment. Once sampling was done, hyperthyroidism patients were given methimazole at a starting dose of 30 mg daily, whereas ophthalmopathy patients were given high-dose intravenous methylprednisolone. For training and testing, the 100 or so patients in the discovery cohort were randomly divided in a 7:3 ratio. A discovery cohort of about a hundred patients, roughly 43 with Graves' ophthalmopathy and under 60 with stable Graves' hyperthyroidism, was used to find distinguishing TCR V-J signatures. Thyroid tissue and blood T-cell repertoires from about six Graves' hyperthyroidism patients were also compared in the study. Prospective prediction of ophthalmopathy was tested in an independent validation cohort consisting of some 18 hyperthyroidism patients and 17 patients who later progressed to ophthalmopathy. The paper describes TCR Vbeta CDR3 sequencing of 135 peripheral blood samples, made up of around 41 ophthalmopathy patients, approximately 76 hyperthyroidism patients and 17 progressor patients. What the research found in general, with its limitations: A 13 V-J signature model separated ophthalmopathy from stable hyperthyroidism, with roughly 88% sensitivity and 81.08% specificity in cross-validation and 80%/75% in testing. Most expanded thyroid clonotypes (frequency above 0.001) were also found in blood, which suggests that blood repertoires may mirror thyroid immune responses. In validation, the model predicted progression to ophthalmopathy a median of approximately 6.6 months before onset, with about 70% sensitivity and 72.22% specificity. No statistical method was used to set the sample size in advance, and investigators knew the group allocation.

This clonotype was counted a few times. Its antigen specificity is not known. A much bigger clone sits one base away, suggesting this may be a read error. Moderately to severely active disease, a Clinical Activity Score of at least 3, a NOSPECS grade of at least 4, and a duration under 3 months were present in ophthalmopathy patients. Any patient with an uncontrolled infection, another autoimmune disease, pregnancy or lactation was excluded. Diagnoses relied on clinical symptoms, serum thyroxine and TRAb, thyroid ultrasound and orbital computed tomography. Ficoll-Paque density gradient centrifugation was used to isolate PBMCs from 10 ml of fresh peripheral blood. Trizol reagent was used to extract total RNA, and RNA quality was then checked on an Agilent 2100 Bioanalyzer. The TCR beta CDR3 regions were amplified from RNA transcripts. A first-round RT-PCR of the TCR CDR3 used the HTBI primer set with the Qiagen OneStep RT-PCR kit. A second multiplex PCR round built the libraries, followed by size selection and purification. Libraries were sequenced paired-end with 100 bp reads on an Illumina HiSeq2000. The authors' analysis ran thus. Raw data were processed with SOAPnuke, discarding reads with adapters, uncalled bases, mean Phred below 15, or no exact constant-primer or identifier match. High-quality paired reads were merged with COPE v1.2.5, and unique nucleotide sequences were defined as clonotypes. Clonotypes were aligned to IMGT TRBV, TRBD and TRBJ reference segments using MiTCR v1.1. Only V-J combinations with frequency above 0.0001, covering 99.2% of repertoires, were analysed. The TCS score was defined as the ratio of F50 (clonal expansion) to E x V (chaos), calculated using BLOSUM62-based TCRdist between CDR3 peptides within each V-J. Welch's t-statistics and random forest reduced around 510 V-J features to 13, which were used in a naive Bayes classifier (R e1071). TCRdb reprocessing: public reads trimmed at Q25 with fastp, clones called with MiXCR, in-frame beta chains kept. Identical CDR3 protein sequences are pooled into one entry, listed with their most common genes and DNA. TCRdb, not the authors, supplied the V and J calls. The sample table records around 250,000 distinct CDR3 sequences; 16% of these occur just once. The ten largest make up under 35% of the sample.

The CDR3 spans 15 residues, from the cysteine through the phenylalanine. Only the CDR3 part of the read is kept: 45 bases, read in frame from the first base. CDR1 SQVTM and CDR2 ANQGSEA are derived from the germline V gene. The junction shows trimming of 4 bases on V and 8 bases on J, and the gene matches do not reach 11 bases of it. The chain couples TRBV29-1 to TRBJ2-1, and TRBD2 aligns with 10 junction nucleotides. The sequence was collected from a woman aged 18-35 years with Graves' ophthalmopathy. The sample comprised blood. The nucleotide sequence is TGCAGCGTTGTGTCTAGCGGGAGTTCTAGCTATGAGCAGTTCTTC. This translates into CSVVSSGSSSYEQFF.